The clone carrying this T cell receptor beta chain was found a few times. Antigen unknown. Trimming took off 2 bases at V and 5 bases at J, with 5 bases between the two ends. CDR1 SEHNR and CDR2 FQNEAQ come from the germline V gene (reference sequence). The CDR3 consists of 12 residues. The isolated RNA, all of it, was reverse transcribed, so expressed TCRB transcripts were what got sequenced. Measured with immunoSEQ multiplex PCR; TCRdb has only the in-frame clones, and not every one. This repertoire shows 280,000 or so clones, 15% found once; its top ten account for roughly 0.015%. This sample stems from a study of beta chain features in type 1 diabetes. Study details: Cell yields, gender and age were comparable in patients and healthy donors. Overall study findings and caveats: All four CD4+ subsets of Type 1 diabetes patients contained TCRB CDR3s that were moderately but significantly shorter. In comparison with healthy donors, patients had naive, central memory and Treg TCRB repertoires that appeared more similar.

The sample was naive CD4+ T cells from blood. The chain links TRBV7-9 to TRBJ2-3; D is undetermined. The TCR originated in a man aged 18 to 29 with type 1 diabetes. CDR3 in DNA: TGTGCCAGCAGCTTATCTGTAGATACGCAGTATTTT. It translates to CASSLSVDTQYF.